This TCR beta chain was profiled in a study of blood T cell repertoires in COVID-19. The wider study: Samples of COVID-19 (acute and convalescent) were obtained from the United States, Italy and Spain. From T cells, B-cell-depleted T cells, or PBMCs came the material, which was cDNA or gDNA.

There are 16 residues in the CDR3. Germline CDR1 reads SGDLS; CDR2 reads YYNGEE. V dropped 4 bases and J dropped 3 bases, with 17 bases sitting between them. Original methodology: Reference gene primer amplification yielded estimated nucleated cell counts. Sequenced by immunoSEQ multiplex PCR; TCRdb stores in-frame clones only, minus some. V, J and clone size are those of that table, while D and trimming were read from the DNA. The table records roughly 140,000 clones, around 90% of them present only once. Specimen: peripheral blood. This TCR came from a woman in her forties or fifties with acute or convalescent COVID-19. The chain couples TRBV9 to TRBJ2-1; perhaps TRBD2 as D (6 bases). The CDR3: CASSPRGSGYYNEQFF. CDR3 coding DNA: TGTGCCAGCAGCCCCCGGGGTAGCGGCTACTACAATGAGCAGTTCTTC. Supplemented by reference TRBV9 and TRBJ2-1, the full variable domain reads DSGVTQTPKHLITATGQRVTLRCSPRSGDLSVYWYQQSLDQGLQFLIQYYNGEERAKGNILERFSAQQFPDLHSELNLSSLELGDSALYFCASSPRGSGYYNEQFFGPGTRLTVL.